This TCR beta chain was sequenced in a study of T cells in localized non-small cell lung cancer. This clone showed up just once. What it binds is not known. Study results and caveats: Paired adjacent lung recovered a median roughly 54 of the top 100 tumor clones. Because sequencing included only one region (of the tumor), heterogeneity remains possible. It was uninvolved adjacent lung that showed the highest T cell clonality, exceeding tumor. Higher T cell density in the blood was associated with longer overall survival, whereas higher adjacent-lung clonality associated with shorter survival.

Profiling relied on immunoSEQ multiplex PCR, and the TCRdb table lists in-frame clones only, not all of them. In the table there are 20,000 or so clones, roughly 83% of which are singletons. V was pared by 1 base and J by 2 bases, with 5 bases between. The V gene's germline CDR1 is LNHDA and CDR2 SQIVND (reference sequence). The CDR3 runs 13 residues. The receptor comes from a man aged 40 to 75 with stage I lung adenocarcinoma. This chain uses TRBV19 with TRBJ2-5; D call uncertain. The sample was peripheral blood, taken before any cancer treatment. The DNA of the CDR3 is TGTGCCAGTAGTATAGGGGGACAAGAGACCCAGTACTTC. It codes for CASSIGGQETQYF.